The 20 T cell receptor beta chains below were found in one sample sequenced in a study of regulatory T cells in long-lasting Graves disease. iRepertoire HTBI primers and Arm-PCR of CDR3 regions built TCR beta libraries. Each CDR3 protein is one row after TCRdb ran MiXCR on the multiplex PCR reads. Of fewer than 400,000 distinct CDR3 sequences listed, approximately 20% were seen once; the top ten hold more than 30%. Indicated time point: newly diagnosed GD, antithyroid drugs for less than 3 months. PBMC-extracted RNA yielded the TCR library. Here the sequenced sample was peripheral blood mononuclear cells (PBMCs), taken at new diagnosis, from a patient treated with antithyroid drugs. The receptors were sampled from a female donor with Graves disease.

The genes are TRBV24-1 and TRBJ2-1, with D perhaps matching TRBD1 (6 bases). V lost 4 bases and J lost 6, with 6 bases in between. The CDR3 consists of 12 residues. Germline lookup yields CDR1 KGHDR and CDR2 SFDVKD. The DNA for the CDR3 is TGTGCCACCAGTGAACAGGGCAATGAGCAGTTCTTC. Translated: CATSEQGNEQFF.

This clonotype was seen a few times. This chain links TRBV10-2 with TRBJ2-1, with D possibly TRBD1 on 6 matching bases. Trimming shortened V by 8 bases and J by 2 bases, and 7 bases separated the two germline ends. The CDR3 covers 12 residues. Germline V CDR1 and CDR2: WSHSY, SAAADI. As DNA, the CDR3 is TGCGCCAGCGAGGGGGCCTACAATGAGCAGTTCTTC. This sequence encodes CASEGAYNEQFF.

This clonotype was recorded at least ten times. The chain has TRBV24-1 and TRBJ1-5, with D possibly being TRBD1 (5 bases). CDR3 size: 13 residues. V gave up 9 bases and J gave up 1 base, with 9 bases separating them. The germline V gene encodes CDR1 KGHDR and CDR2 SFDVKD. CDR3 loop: CATGRDSNQPQHF. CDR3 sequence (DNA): TGTGCCACCGGCCGGGACAGCAATCAGCCCCAGCATTTT.

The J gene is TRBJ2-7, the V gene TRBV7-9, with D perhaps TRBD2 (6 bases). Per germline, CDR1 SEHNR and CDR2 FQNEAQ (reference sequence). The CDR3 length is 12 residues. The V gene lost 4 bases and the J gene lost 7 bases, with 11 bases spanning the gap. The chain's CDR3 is CASSSLAWEQYF. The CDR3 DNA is TGTGCCAGCAGCTCTCTAGCGTGGGAGCAGTACTTC.

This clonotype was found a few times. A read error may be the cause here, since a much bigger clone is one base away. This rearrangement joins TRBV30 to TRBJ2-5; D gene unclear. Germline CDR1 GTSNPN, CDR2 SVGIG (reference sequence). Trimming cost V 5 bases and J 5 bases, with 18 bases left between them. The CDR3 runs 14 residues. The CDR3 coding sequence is TGTGCCTGGGGATACCAAGTCGGTGGTGAGACCCAGTACTTC. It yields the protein CAWGYQVGGETQYF.

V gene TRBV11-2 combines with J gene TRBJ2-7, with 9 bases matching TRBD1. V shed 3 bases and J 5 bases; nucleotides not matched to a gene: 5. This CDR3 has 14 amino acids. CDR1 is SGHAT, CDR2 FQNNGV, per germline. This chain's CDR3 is CASSFPGTGNEQYF. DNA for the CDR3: TGTGCCAGCAGCTTTCCCGGGACAGGGAACGAGCAGTACTTC.

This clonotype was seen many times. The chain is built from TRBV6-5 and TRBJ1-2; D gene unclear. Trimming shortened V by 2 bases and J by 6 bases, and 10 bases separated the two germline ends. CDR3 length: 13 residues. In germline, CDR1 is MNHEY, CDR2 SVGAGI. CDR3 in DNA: TGTGCCAGCAGTTACGGAACGGACCATGGCTACACCTTC. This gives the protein CASSYGTDHGYTF.

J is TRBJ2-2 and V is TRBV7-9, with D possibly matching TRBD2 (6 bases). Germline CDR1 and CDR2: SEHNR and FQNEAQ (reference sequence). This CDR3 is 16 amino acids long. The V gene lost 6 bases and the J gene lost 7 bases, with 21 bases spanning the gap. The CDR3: CASSSPGPSEGGELFF. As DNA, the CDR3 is TGTGCCAGCAGTTCACCGGGCCCCTCGGAGGGCGGGGAGCTGTTTTTT. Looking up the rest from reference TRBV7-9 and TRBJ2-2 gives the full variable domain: DTGVSQNPRHKITKRGQNVTFRCDPISEHNRLYWYRQTLGQGPEFLTYFQNEAQLEKSRLLSDRFSAERPKGSFSTLEIQRTEQGDSAMYLCASSSPGPSEGGELFFGEGSRLTVL.

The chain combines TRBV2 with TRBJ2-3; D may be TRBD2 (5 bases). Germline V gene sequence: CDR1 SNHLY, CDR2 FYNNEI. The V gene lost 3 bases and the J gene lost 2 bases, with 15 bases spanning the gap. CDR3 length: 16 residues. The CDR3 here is CASSDGPSSFTDTQYF. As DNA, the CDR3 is TGTGCCAGCAGTGACGGGCCTAGCAGCTTCACAGATACGCAGTATTTT.

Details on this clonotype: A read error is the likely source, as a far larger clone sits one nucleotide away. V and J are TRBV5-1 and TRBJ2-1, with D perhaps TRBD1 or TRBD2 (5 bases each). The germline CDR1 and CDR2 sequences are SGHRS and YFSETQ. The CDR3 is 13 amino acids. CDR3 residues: CVSSRDPDNEQFF. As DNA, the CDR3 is TGTGTCAGCAGCCGGGACCCAGACAATGAGCAGTTCTTC.

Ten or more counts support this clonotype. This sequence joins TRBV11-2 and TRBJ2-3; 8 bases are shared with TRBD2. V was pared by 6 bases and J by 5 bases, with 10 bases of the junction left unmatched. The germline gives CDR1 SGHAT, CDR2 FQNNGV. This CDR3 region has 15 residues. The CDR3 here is CASRASGRGIDTQYF. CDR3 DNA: TGTGCCAGCAGGGCCAGCGGGAGAGGAATAGATACGCAGTATTTT.

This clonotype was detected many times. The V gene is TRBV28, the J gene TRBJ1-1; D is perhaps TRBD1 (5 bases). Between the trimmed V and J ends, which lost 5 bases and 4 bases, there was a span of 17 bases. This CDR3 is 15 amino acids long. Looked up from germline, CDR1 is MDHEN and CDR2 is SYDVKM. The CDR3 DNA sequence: TGTGCCAGCAGTCCTGGGAGTCCGGGGGGCACTGAAGCTTTCTTT. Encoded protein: CASSPGSPGGTEAFF.

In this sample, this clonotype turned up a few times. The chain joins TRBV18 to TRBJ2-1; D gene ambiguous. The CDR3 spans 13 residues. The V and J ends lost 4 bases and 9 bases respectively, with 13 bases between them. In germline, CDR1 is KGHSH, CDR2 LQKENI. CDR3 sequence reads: CASSLEDTTEQFF. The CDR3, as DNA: TGTGCCAGCTCACTAGAGGATACTACTGAGCAGTTCTTC.

DNA of the CDR3: TGTGCCAGCACCCCAAAAGCGGGAGATTTCTACAATGAGCAGTTCTTC. Translated, it gives CASTPKAGDFYNEQFF. The rearrangement uses TRBV9 and TRBJ2-1; TRBD2 aligns across 8 bases. The J segment lost 3 bases and the V segment lost 6 bases, leaving 11 bases of the junction unmatched. The CDR3 extends over 16 amino acids. CDR1 and CDR2 (germline): SGDLS, YYNGEE.

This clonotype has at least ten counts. CDR3 DNA: TGCGCCAGCAGCCTGGGACTAGCGGGTACCTACGAGCAGTACTTC. Amino acid sequence: CASSLGLAGTYEQYF. The rearrangement uses TRBV5-1 and TRBJ2-7; 12 nucleotides align to TRBD2. Germline V gene lookup returns CDR1 SGHRS and CDR2 YFSETQ. This CDR3 has 15 residues. V dropped 4 bases and J dropped 2; count of bases not matched to a gene: 4.

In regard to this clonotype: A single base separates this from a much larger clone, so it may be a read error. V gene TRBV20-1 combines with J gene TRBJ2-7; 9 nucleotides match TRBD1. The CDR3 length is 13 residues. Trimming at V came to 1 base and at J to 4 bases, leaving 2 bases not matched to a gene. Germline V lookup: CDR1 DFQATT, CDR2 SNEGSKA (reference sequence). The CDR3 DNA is TGCAGTGCTAGAGGGGACAGGGAATACGAGCAGTACTTC. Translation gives CSARGDREYEQYF.

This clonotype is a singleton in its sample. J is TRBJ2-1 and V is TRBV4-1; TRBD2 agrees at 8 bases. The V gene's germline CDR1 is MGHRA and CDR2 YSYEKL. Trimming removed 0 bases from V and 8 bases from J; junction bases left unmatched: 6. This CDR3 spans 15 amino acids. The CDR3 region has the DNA TGCGCCAGCAGCCAAGACCCCGGGGGGGCCGATGAGCAGTTCTTC. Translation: CASSQDPGGADEQFF.

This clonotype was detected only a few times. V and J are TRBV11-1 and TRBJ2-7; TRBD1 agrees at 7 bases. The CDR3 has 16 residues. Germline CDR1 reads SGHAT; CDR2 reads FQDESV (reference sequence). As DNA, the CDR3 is TGTGCCAGCAGCCTCACCCCCGTGACAGGGACCTACGAGCGGTACGTC. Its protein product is CASSLTPVTGTYERYV.

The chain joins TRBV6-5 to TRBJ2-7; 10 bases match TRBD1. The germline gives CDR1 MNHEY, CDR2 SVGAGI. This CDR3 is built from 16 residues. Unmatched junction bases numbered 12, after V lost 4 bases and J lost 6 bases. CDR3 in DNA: TGTGCCAGCAGTTCCGGGACAGGGGTCTTATGGGGCGAGCAGTACTTC. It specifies CASSSGTGVLWGEQYF.

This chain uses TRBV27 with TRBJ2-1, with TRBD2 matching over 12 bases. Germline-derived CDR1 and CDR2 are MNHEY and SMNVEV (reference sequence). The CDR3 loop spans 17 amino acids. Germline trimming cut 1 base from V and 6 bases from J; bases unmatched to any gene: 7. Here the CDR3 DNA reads TGTGCCAGCAGTTTATACCTAGCGGGAGGGGGGAGCAATGAGCAGTTCTTC. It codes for CASSLYLAGGGSNEQFF.